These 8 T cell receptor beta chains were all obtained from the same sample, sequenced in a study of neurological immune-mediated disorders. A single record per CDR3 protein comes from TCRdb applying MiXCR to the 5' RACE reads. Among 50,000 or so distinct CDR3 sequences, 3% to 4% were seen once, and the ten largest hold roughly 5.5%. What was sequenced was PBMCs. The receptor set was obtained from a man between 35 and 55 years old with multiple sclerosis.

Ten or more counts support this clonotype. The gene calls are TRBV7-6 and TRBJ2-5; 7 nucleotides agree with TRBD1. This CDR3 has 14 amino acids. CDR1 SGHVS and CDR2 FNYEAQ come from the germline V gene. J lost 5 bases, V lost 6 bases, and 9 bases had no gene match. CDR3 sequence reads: CASRKQGGRETQYF. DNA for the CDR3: TGTGCCAGCAGGAAACAAGGGGGCCGGGAGACCCAGTACTTC.

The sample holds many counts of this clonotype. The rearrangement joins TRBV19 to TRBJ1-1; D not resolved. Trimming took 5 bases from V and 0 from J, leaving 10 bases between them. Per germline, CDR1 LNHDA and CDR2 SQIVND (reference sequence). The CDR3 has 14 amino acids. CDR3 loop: CASSAGRLNTEAFF. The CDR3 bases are TGTGCCAGTAGTGCCGGACGGCTGAACACTGAAGCTTTCTTT. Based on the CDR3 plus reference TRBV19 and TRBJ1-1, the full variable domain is DGGITQSPKYLFRKEGQNVTLSCEQNLNHDAMYWYRQDPGQGLRLIYYSQIVNDFQKGDIAEGYSVSREKKESFPLTVTSAQKNPTAFYLCASSAGRLNTEAFFGQGTRLTVV.

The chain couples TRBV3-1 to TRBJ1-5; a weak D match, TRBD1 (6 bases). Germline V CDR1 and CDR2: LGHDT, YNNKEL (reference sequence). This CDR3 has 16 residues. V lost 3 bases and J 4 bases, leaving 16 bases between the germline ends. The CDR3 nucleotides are TGTGCCAGCAGCCACGGGGGCCCTACCGGGAATCAGCCCCAGCATTTT. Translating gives CASSHGGPTGNQPQHF.

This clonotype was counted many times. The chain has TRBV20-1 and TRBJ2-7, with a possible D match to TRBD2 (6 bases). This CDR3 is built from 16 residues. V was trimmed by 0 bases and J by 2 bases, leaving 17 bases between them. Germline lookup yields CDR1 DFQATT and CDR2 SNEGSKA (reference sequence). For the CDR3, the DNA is TGCAGTGCTAGAGACCTGCGGGGCGCGCAGACCTACGAGCAGTACTTC. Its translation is CSARDLRGAQTYEQYF.

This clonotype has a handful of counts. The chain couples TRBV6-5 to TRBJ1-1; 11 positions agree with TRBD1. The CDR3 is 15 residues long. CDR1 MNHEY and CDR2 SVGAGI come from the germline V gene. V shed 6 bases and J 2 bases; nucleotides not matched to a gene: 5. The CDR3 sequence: CASSKGQGENTEAFF. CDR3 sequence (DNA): TGTGCCAGCAGCAAGGGACAGGGGGAAAACACTGAAGCTTTCTTT.

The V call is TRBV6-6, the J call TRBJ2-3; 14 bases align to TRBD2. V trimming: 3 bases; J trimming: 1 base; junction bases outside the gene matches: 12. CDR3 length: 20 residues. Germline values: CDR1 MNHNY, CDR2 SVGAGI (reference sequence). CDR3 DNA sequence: TGTGCCAGCAGTTATACCCCGGGACTAGCGGGGGAACTAGGCACAGATACGCAGTATTTT. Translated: CASSYTPGLAGELGTDTQYF.

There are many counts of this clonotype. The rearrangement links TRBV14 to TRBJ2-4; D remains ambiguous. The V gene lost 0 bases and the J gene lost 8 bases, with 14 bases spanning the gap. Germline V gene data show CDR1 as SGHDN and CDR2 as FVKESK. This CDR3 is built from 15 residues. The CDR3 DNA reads TGTGCCAGCAGCCAAGACCTCAGGCACCGGGACATTCAGTACTTC. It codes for CASSQDLRHRDIQYF.

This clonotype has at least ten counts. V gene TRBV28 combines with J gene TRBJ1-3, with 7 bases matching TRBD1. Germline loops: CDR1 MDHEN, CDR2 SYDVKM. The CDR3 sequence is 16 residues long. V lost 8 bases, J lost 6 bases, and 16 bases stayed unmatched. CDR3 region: CASGPGSETGKNTIYF. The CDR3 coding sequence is TGTGCCAGCGGTCCGGGAAGTGAGACAGGGAAAAACACCATATATTTT.